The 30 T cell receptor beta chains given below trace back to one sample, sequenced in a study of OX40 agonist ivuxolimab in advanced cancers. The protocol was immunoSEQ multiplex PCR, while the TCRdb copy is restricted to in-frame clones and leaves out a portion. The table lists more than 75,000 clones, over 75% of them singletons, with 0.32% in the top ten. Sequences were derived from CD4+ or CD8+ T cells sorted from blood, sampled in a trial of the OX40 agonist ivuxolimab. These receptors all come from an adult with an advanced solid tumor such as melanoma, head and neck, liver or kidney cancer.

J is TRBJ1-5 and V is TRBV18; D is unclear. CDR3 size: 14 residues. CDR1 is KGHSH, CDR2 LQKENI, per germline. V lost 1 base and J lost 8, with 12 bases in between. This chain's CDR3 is CASSPRVGGEPQHF. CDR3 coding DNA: TGTGCCAGCTCACCACGAGTGGGTGGGGAGCCCCAGCATTTT.

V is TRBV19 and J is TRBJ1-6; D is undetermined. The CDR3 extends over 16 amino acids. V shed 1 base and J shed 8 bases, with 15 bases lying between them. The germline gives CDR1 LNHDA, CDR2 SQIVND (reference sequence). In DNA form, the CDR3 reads TGTGCCAGTAGTATAGGCGCCATCGGAGAATATTCACCCCTCCACTTT. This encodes CASSIGAIGEYSPLHF.

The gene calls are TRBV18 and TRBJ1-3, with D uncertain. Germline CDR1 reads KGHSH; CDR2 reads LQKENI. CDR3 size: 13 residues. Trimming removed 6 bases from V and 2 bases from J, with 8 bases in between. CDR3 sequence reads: CASSEGAGNTIYF. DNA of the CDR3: TGTGCCAGCTCGGAGGGAGCTGGAAACACCATATATTTT.

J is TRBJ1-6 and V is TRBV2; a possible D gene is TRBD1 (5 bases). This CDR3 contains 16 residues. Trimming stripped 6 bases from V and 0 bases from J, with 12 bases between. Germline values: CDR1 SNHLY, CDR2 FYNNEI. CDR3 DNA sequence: TGTGCCAGCAGGGGGGGGGAGACCTCCTATAATTCACCCCTCCACTTT. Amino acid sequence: CASRGGETSYNSPLHF.

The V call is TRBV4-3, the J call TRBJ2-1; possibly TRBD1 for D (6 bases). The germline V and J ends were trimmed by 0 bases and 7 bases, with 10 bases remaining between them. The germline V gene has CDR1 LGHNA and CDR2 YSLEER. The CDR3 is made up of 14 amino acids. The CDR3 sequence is CASSQDLGGNEQFF. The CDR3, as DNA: TGCGCCAGCAGCCAAGATCTAGGGGGTAATGAGCAGTTCTTC.

CDR3 DNA: TGCGCCAGCAGCCGTACCATTGGGACGCCTCGAAACATTCAGTACTTC. It specifies CASSRTIGTPRNIQYF. The rearrangement links TRBV4-1 to TRBJ2-4, with D tentatively TRBD1 or TRBD2 (5 bases each). The germline V and J ends were trimmed by 4 bases and 6 bases, with 19 bases remaining between them. The CDR3 has 16 residues. The germline V gene has CDR1 MGHRA and CDR2 YSYEKL.

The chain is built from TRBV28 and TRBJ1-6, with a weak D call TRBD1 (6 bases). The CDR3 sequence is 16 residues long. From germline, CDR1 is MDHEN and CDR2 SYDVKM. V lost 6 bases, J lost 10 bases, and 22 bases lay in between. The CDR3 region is CASSSHTGTPSSPLHF. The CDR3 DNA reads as TGTGCCAGCAGCTCCCACACCGGGACACCCTCCTCACCCCTCCACTTT.

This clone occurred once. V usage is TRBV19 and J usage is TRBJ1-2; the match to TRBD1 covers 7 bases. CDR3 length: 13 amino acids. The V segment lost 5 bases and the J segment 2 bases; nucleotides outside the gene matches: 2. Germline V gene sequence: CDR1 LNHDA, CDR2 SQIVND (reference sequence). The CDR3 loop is CASSSQGNYGYTF. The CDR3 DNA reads TGTGCCAGTAGTTCACAGGGGAACTATGGCTACACCTTC.

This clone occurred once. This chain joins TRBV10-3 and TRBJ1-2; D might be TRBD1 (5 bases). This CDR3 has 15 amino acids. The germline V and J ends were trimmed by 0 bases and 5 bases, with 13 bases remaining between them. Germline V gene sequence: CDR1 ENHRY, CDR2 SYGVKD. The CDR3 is CAISESAGRRYGYTF. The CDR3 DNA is TGTGCCATCAGTGAGTCTGCAGGGAGAAGGTATGGCTACACCTTC.

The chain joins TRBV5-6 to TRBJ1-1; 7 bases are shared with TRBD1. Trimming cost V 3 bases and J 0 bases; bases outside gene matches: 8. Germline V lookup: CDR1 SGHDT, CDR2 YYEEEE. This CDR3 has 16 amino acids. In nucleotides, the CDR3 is TGTGCCAGCAGCTACCCGACAGGGACCATGAACACTGAAGCTTTCTTT. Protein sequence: CASSYPTGTMNTEAFF.

CDR3 nucleotide sequence: TGTGCCAGCAATTCGCGCGGGGGGACTGAAGCTTTCTTT. This gives the protein CASNSRGGTEAFF. This chain uses TRBV25-1 with TRBJ1-1; D is possibly TRBD1 (5 bases). Deletions cut 7 bases from V and 5 bases from J, with 14 bases between. In germline, CDR1 is MGHDK, CDR2 SYGVNS. The CDR3 runs to 13 residues.

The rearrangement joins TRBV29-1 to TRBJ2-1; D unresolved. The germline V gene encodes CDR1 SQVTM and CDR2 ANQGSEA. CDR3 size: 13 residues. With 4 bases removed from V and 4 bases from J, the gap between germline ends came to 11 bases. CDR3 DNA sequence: TGCAGCGTTGGAGGAACCAGATACAATGAGCAGTTCTTC. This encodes CSVGGTRYNEQFF.

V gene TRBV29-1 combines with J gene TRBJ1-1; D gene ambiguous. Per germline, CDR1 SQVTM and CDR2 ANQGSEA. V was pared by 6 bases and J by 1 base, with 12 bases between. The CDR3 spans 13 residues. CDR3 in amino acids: CSVVRIGNTEAFF. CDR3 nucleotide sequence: TGCAGCGTGGTGAGGATTGGGAACACTGAAGCTTTCTTT.

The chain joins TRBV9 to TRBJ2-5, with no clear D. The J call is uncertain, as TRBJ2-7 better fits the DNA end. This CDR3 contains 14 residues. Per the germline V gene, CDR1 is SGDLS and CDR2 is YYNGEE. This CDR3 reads CASSVVSDSYEQYF. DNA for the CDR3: TGTGCCAGCAGCGTAGTATCAGACTCCTACGAGCAGTACTTC.

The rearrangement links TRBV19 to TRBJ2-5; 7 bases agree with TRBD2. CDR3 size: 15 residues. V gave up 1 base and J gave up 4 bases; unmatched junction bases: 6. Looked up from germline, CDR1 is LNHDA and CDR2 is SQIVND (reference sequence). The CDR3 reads CASSIGGGGVETQYF. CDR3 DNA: TGTGCCAGTAGTATAGGGGGGGGAGGCGTAGAGACCCAGTACTTC.

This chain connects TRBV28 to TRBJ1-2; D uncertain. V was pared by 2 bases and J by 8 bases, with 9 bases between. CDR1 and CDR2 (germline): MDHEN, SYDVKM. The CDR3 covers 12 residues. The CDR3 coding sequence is TGTGCCAGCAGTTTAGGACGGGAGGGCTACACCTTC. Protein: CASSLGREGYTF.

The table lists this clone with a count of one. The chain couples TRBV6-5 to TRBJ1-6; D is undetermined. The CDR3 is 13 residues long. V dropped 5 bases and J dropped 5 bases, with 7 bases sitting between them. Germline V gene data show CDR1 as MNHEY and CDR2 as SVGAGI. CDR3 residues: CASSGFHNSPLHF. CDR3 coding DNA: TGTGCCAGCAGTGGATTTCATAATTCACCCCTCCACTTT.

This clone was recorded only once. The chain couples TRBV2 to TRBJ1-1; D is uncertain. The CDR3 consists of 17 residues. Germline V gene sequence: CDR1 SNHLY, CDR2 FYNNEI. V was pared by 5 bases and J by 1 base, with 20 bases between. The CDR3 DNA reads TGTGCCAGCAGTCCCCGGGTCAGGTTGATTAGGAACACTGAAGCTTTCTTT. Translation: CASSPRVRLIRNTEAFF.

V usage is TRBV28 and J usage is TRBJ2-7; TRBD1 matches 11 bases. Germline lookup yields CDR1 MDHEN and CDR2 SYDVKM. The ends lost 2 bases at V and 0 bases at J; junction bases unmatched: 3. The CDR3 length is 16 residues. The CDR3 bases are TGTGCCAGCAGTTTAAAGGGACAGGGGGGCTCCTACGAGCAGTACTTC. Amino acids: CASSLKGQGGSYEQYF.

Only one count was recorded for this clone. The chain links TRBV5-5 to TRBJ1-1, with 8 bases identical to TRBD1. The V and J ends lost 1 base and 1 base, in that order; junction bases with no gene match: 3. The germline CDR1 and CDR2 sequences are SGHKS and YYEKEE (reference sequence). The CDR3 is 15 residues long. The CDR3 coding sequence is TGTGCCAGCAGCTTGAGCGGGACAGGGAACACTGAAGCTTTCTTT. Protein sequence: CASSLSGTGNTEAFF.

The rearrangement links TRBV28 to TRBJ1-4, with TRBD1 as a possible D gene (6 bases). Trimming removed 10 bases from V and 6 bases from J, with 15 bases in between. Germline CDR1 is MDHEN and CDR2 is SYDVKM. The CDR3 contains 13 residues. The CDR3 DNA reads TGTGCCACCAAACAGGGTGGGGATGAAAAACTGTTTTTT. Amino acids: CATKQGGDEKLFF.

CDR3 DNA: TGTGCCAGCAGCCCGGGACTAGCGGGGGGTCTAGAGACCCAGTACTTC. Encoded protein: CASSPGLAGGLETQYF. The gene calls are TRBV7-2 and TRBJ2-5; 15 positions agree with TRBD2. Germline CDR1 and CDR2: SGHTA and FQGNSA. CDR3 length: 16 amino acids. The V and J ends lost 5 bases and 4 bases, in that order; junction bases with no gene match: 5.

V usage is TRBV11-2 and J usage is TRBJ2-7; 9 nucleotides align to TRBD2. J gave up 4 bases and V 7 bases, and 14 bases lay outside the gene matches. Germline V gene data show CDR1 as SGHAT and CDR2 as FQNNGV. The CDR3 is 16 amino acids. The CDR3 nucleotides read TGTGCCAGCATCACCCTCGGGCTAGCGGGAAGATACGAGCAGTACTTC. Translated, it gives CASITLGLAGRYEQYF. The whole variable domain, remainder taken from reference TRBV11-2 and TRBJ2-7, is EAGVAQSPRYKIIEKRQSVAFWCNPISGHATLYWYQQILGQGPKLLIQFQNNGVVDDSQLPKDRFSAERLKGVDSTLKIQPAKLEDSAVYLCASITLGLAGRYEQYFGPGTRLTVT.

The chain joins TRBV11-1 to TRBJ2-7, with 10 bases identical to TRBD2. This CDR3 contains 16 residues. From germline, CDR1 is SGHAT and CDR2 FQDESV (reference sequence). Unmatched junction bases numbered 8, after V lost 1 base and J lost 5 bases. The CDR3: CASSLGSSGRIDEQYF. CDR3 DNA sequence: TGTGCCAGCAGCTTAGGGTCTAGCGGGAGAATCGACGAGCAGTACTTC.

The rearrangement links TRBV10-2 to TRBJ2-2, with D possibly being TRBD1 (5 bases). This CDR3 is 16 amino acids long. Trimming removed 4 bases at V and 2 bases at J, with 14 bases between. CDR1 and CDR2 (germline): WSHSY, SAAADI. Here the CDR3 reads CASSGRRTPNTGELFF. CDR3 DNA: TGCGCCAGCAGTGGGCGTCGGACACCTAACACCGGGGAGCTGTTTTTT.

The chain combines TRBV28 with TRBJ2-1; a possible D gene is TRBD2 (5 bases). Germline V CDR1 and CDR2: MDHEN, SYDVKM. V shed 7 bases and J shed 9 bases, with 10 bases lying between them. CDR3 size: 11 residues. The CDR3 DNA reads TGTGCCAGCACCTCCGCGGGTGAGCAGTTCTTC. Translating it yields CASTSAGEQFF.

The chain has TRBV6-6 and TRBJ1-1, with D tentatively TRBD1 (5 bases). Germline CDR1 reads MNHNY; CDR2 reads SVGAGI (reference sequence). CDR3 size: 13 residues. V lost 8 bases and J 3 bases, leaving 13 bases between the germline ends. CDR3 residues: CASRFGGYTEAFF. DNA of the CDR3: TGTGCCAGCCGCTTTGGGGGATACACTGAAGCTTTCTTT.

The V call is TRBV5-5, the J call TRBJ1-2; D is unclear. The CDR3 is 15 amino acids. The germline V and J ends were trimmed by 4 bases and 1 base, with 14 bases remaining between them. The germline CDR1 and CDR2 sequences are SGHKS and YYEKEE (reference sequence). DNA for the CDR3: TGTGCCAGCAGCATGGGAGGCAGCGTTAACTATGGCTACACCTTC. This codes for CASSMGGSVNYGYTF.

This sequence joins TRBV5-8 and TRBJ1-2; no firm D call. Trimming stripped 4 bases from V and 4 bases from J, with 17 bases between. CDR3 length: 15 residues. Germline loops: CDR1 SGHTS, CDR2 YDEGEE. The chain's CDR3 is CASSETPGNFYGYTF. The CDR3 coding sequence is TGTGCCAGCAGCGAGACGCCGGGAAACTTCTATGGCTACACCTTC.

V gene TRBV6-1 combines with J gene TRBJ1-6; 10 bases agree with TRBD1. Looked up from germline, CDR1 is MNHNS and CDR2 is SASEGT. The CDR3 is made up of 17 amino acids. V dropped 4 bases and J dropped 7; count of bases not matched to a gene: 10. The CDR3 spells CASSGGQGQGWNSPLHF. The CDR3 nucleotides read TGTGCCAGCAGTGGGGGACAGGGGCAGGGATGGAATTCACCCCTCCACTTT.